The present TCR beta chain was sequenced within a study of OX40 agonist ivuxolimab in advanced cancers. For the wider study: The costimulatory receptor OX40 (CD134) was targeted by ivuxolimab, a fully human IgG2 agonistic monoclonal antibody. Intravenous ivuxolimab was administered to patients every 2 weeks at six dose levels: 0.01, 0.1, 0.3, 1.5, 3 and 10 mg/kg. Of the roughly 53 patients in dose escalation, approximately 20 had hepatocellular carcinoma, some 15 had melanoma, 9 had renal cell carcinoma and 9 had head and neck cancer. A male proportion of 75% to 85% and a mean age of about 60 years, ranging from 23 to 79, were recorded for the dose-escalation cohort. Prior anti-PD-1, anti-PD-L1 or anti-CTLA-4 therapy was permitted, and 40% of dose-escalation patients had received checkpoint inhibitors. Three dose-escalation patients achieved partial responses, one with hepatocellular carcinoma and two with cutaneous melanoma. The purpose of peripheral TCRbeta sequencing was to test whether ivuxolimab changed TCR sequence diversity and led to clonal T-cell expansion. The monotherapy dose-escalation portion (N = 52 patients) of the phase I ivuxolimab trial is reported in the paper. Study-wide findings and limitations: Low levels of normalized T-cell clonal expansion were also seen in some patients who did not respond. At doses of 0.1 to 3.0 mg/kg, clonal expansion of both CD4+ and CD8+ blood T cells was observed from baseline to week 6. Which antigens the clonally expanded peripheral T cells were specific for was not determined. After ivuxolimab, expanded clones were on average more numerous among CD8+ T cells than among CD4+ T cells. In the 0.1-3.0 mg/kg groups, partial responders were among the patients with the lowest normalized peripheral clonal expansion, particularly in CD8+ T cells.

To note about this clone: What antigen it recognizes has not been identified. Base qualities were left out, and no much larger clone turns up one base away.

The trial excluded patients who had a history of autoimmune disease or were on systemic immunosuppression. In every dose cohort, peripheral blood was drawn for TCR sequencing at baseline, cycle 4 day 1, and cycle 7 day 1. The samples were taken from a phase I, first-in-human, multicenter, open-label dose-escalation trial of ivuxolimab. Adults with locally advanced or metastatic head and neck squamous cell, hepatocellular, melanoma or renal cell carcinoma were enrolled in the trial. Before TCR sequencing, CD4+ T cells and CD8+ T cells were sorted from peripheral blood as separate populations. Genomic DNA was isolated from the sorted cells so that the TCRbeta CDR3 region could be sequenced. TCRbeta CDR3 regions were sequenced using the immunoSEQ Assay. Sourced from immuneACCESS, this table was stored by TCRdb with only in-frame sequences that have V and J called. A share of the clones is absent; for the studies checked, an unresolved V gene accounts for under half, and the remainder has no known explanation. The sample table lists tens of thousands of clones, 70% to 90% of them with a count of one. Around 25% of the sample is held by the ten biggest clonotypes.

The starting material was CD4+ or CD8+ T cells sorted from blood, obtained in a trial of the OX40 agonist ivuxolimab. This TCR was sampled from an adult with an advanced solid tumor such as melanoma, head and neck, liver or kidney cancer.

The CDR3 here reads CASSSTSGSVEQFF. The DNA sequence is given as TGTGCCAGCAGTTCGACTAGCGGGAGTGTTGAGCAGTTCTTC. The V gene is TRBV11-1 and the J gene is TRBJ2-1; TRBD2 agrees with 12 junctional bases. The germline V gene (reference sequence) supplies CDR1 SGHAT and CDR2 FQDESV. Trimmed from V: 6 bases; trimmed from J: 9 bases; junction bases lacking a gene match: 6. The CDR3 contains 14 residues, cysteine and phenylalanine counted. The DNA shown is the 42-base CDR3, in frame from base 1.